This TCR beta chain comes out of a study of T-cell reconstitution after alpha-beta-depleted transplantation in children. Study-level points and caveats: Where some patients showed high TCRbeta diversity at day 60, it came from recipient T cells and thymic progenitors that had survived. It was newly produced T cells that mostly accounted for T-cell counts and diversity one year after transplant. By about two months after transplant, alpha-beta T cells reportedly arose from several hundred graft clones that had expanded.

About this clonotype: The antigen is unknown. This clone may be a read error of a much larger clone one base away.

TCRbeta library construction was performed incorporating unique molecular identifiers. MiXCR was run by TCRdb on the PCR reads, yielding one entry per CDR3 protein. There are roughly 82,000 distinct CDR3 sequences in the sample; over 12% occur only once, and 25% to 30% lies in the top ten. The CDR3 extends over 16 amino acids. The V and J ends lost 3 bases and 2 bases respectively, with 13 bases between them. The chain joins TRBV12-3 or TRBV12-4 to TRBJ2-2, with D hard to call. The clonotype originates from a male patient between 2 and 15 years old who had a stem cell transplant for acute lymphoblastic leukemia, so the T cells may come from the graft donor. The specimen comprised PBMCs, mostly from graft donor cells, sampled 180 days after TCRalphabeta/CD19-depleted stem cell transplant. The CDR3 loop is CASSLVGRGNTGELFF. CDR3 nucleotide sequence: TGTGCCAGCAGTTTGGTGGGTCGAGGCAACACCGGGGAGCTGTTTTTT.